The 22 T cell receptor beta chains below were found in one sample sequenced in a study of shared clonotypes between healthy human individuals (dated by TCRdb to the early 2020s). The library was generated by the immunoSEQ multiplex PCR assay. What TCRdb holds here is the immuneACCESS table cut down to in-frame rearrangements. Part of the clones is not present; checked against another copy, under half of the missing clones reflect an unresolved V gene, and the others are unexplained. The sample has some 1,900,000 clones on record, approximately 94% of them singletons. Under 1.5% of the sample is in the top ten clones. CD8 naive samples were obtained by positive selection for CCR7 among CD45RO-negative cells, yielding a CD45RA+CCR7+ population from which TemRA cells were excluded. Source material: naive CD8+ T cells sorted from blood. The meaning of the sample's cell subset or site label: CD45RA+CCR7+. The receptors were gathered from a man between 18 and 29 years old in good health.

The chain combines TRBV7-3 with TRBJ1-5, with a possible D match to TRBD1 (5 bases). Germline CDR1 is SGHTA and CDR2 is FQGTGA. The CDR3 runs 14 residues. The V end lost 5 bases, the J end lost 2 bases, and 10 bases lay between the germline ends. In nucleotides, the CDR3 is TGTGCCAGCAGCCGGGACGGAGGCAATCAGCCCCAGCATTTT. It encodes CASSRDGGNQPQHF.

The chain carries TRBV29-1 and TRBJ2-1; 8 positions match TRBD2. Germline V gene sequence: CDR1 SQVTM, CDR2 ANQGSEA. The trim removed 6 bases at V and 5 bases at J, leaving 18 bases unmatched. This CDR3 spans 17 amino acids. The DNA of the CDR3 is TGCAGCGTCGTACCCTCCGAGGTAGCGGGGAAAGACAATGAGCAGTTCTTC. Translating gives CSVVPSEVAGKDNEQFF.

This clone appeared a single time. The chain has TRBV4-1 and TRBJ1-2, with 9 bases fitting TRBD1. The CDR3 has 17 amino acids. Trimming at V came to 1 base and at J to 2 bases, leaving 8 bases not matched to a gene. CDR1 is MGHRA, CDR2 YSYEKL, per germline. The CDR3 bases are TGCGCCAGCAGCCAAGTGACAGGGGGGTCGGTAAACTATGGCTACACCTTC. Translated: CASSQVTGGSVNYGYTF.

The CDR3 DNA follows: TGTGCCAGCAGCGTAGGCGTAGACGAGTTGAGTGAGCAGTTCTTC. This gives the protein CASSVGVDELSEQFF. The chain joins TRBV9 to TRBJ2-1; D is unclear. V gave up 0 bases and J gave up 9 bases, with 16 bases separating them. From germline, CDR1 is SGDLS and CDR2 YYNGEE. The CDR3 contains 15 residues.

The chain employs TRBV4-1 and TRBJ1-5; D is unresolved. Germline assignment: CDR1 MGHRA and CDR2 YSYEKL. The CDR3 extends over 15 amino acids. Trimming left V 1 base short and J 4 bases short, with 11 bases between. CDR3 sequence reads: CASSQVLRDNQPQHF. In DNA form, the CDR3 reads TGCGCCAGCAGCCAAGTGTTGAGGGATAATCAGCCCCAGCATTTT.

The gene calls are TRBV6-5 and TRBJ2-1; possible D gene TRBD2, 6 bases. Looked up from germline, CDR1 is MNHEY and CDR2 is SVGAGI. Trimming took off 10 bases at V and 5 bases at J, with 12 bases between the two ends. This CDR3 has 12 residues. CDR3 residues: CANPGLHNEQFF. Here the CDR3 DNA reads TGTGCCAACCCGGGACTTCACAATGAGCAGTTCTTC.

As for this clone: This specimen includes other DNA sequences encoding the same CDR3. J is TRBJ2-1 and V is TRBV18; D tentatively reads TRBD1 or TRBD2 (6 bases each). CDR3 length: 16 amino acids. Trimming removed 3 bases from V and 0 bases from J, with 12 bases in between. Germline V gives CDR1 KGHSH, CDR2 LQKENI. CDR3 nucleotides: TGTGCCAGCTCACCCCCCGGAGGGGGCTCCTACAATGAGCAGTTCTTC. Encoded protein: CASSPPGGGSYNEQFF.

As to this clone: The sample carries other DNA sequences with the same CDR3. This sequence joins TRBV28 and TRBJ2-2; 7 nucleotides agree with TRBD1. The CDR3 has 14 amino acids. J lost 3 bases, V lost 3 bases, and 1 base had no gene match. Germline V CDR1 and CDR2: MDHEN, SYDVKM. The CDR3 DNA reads TGTGCCAGCAGTTTGCAGGGGGACACCGGGGAGCTGTTTTTT. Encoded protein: CASSLQGDTGELFF.

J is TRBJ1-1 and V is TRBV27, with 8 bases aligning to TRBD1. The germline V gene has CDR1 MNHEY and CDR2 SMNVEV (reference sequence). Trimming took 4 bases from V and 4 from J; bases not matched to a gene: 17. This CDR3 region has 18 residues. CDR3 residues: CASSSPQGASPGATEAFF. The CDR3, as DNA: TGTGCCAGCAGTTCCCCCCAGGGGGCGAGCCCGGGGGCCACTGAAGCTTTCTTT.

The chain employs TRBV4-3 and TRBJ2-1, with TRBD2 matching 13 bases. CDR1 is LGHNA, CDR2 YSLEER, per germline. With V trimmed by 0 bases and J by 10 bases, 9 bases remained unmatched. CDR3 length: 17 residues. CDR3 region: CASSQEIWTSGRVEQFF. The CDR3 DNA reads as TGCGCCAGCAGCCAAGAGATATGGACTAGCGGGAGAGTCGAGCAGTTCTTC.

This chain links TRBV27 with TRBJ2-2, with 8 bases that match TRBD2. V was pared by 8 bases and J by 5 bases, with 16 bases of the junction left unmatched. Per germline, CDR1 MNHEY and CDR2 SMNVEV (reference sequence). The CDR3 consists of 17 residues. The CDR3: CASATLGRGGLTGELFF. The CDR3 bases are TGTGCCAGCGCTACACTAGGCCGCGGGGGGTTAACCGGGGAGCTGTTTTTT.

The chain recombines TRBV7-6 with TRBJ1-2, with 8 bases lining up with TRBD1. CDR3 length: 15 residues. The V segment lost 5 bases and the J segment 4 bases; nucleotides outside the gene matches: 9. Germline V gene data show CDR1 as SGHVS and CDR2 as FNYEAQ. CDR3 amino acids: CASSPDPGGAYGYTF. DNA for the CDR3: TGTGCCAGCAGCCCTGACCCAGGGGGCGCCTATGGCTACACCTTC.

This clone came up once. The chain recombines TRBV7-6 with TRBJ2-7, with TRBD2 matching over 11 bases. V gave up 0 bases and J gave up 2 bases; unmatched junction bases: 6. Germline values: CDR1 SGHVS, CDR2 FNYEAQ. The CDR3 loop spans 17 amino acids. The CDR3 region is CASSLAGGSGGAYEQYF. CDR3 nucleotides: TGTGCCAGCAGCTTAGCGGGAGGTAGCGGGGGGGCCTACGAGCAGTACTTC.

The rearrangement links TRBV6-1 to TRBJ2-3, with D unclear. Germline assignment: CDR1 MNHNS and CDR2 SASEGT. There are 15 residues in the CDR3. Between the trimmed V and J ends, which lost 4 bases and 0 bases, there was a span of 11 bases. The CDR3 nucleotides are TGTGCCAGCAGTGTTGGAGTTACAAGCACAGATACGCAGTATTTT. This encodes CASSVGVTSTDTQYF.

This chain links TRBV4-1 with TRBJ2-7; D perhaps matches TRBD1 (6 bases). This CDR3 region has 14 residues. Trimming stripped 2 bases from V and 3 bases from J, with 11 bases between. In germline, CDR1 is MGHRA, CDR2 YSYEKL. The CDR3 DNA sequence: TGCGCCAGCAGCCAACGGAACAGGGACTACGAGCAGTACTTC. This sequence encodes CASSQRNRDYEQYF.

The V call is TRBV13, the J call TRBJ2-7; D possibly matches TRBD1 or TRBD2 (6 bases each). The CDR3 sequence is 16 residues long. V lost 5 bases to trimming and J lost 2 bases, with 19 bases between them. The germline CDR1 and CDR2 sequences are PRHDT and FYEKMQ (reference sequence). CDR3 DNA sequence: TGTGCCAGCAGCCCTCTGAGGGGGGAAAACACCTACGAGCAGTACTTC. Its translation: CASSPLRGENTYEQYF.

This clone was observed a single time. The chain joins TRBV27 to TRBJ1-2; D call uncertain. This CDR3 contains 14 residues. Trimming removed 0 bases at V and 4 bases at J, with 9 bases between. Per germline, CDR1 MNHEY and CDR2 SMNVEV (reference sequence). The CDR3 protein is CASSLSAARYGYTF. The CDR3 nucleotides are TGTGCCAGCAGTTTATCGGCAGCCCGCTATGGCTACACCTTC.

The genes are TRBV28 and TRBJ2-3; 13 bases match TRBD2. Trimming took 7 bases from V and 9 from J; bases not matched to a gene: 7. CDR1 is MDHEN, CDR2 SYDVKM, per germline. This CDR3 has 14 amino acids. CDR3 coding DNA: TGTGCCAGCATCGGACTAGCGGGAGTAGGCACGCAGTATTTT. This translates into CASIGLAGVGTQYF.

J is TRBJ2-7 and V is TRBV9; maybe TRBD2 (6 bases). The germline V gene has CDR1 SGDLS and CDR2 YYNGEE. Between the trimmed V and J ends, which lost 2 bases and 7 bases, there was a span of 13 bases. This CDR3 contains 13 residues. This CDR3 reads CASSVAGTLEQYF. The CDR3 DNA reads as TGTGCCAGCAGCGTCGCCGGGACTCTAGAGCAGTACTTC. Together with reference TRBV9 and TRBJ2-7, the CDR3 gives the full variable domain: DSGVTQTPKHLITATGQRVTLRCSPRSGDLSVYWYQQSLDQGLQFLIQYYNGEERAKGNILERFSAQQFPDLHSELNLSSLELGDSALYFCASSVAGTLEQYFGPGTRLTVT.

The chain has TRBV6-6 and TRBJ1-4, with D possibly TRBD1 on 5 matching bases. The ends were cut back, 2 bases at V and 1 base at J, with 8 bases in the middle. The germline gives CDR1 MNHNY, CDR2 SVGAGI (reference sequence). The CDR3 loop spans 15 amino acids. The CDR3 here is CASSYVQGTNEKLFF. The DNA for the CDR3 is TGTGCCAGCAGTTACGTCCAGGGAACTAATGAAAAACTGTTTTTT.

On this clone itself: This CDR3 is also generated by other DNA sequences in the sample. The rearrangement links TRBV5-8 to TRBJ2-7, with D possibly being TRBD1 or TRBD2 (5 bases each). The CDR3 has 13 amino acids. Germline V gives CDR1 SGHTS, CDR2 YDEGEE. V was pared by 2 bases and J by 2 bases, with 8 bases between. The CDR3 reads CASSLGDPYEQYF. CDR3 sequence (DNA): TGTGCCAGCAGCTTAGGGGACCCCTACGAGCAGTACTTC.

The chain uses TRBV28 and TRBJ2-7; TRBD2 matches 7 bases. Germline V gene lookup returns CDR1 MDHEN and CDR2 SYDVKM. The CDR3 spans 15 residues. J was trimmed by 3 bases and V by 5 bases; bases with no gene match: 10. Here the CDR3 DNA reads TGTGCCAGCAGTACCCCCGGGGAGGGTTTCTACGAGCAGTACTTC. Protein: CASSTPGEGFYEQYF. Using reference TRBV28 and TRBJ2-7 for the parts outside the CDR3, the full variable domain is DVKVTQSSRYLVKRTGEKVFLECVQDMDHENMFWYRQDPGLGLRLIYFSYDVKMKEKGDIPEGYSVSREKKERFSLILESASTNQTSMYLCASSTPGEGFYEQYFGPGTRLTVT.